This T cell receptor (beta chain) originates from a study of blood T cell repertoires in COVID-19. The table came from immunoSEQ multiplex PCR; TCRdb's copy has only in-frame clones and leaves some out. Of 450,000 to 500,000 clones in the sample, roughly nine tenths were seen once. V lost 7 bases and J lost 3, with 13 bases in between. In germline, CDR1 is SGHRS, CDR2 YFSETQ. There are 14 residues in the CDR3. The TCR originated in a woman in her sixties or seventies who had recovered from COVID-19. Material: PBMCs or T cells enriched from blood (not recorded which). The J gene is TRBJ2-2, the V gene TRBV5-1, with D tentatively TRBD1 (5 bases). CDR3 sequence reads: CASSSQTDTGELFF. The CDR3 coding sequence is TGCGCCAGCTCATCCCAGACAGACACCGGGGAGCTGTTTTTT.